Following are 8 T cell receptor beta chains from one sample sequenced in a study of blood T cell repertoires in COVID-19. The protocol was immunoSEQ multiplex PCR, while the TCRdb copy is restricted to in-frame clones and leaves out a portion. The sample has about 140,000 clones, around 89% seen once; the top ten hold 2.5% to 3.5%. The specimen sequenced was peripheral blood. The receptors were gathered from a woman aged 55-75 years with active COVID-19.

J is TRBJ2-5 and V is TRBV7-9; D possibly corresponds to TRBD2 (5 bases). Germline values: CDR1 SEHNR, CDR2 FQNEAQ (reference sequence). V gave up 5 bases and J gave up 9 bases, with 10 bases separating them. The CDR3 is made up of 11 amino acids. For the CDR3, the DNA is TGTGCCAGCAGCGGGCGAGGGTCCCAGTACTTC. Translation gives CASSGRGSQYF. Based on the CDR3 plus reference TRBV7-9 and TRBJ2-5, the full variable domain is DTGVSQNPRHKITKRGQNVTFRCDPISEHNRLYWYRQTLGQGPEFLTYFQNEAQLEKSRLLSDRFSAERPKGSFSTLEIQRTEQGDSAMYLCASSGRGSQYFGPGTRLLVL.

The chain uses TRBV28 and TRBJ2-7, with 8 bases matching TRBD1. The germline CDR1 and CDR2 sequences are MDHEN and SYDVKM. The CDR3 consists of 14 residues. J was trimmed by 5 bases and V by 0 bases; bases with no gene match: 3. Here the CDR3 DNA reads TGTGCCAGCAGTTTATGGGACAGGGTACACGAGCAGTACTTC. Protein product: CASSLWDRVHEQYF.

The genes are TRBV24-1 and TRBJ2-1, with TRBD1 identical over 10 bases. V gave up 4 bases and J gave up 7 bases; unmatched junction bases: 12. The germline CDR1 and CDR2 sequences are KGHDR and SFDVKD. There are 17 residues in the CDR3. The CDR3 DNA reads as TGTGCCACCAGTGAAGCTATCGGGACAGGGGCGGGTAATGAGCAGTTCTTC. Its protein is CATSEAIGTGAGNEQFF.

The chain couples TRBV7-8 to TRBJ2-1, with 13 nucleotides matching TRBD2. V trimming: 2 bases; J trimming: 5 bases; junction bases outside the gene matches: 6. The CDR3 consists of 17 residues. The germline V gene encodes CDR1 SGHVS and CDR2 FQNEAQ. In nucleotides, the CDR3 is TGTGCCAGCAGCTTACGCCCTGGACTAGCGGGGGACAATGAGCAGTTCTTC. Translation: CASSLRPGLAGDNEQFF.

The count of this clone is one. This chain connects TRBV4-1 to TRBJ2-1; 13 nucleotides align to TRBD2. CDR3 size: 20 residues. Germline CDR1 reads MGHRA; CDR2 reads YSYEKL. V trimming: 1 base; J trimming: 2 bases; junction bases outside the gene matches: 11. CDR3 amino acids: CASSQVTSGRRSGTYNEQFF. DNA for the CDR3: TGCGCCAGCAGCCAAGTGACTAGCGGGAGGAGGAGTGGGACCTACAATGAGCAGTTCTTC.

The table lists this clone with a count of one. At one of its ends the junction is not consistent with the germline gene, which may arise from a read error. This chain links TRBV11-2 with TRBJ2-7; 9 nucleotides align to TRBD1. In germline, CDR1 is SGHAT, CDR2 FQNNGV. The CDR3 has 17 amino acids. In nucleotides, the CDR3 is TGTGCCAGCAGCCCCCGCCCGGGACAGGGTGACTCCCACGAGCAGTACTTC. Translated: CASSPRPGQGDSHEQYF.

The CDR3 region has the DNA TGTGCCAGCAGAGACCGACTAGCGGGAGGGCCGGGGCAAGAGACCCAGTACTTC. The encoded protein is CASRDRLAGGPGQETQYF. This chain connects TRBV7-9 to TRBJ2-5, with 14 bases fitting TRBD2. The CDR3 has 18 amino acids. The V and J ends lost 6 bases and 2 bases, in that order; junction bases with no gene match: 11. Germline V gives CDR1 SEHNR, CDR2 FQNEAQ (reference sequence).

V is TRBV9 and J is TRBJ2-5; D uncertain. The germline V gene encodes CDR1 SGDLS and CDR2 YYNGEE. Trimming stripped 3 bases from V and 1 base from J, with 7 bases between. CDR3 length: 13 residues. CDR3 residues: CASSGLPQETQYF. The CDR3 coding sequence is TGTGCCAGCAGCGGACTGCCCCAAGAGACCCAGTACTTC.